This T cell receptor beta chain emerged from a study of shared clonotypes between healthy human individuals. Findings and limits, study-wide: Rarefaction curves obtained for sorted subsets showed sequencing incomplete despite large depth. Clonotypes which were not shared had lower generation probabilities than clonotypes that all four donors shared. Larger estimated richness was generally recorded for naive subsets relative to memory subsets.

CDR1 and CDR2 from the germline V gene are SGHKS and YYEKEE (reference sequence). The CDR3 loop spans 15 amino acids. Trimming took off 0 bases at V and 3 bases at J, with 13 bases between the two ends. Each subset's genomic DNA was split evenly across several immunoSEQ plates. Clones were read by immunoSEQ multiplex PCR, and TCRdb kept only the in-frame ones, dropping some. The repertoire has over a million clones, around 82% of them found once; the top ten carry roughly 0.61%. In regard to this clone: Its antigen is unknown.

V usage is TRBV5-5 and J usage is TRBJ2-7, with D perhaps assigned TRBD1 or TRBD2 (5 bases each). The source material was memory CD4+ T cells from PBMCs. Specified subset: CD45RA-negative fraction. The sequence was collected from a man in his late teens or twenties in good health. Some clones in this sample may be carry-over from other donors' samples. The CDR3 bases are TGTGCCAGCAGCTTGGGGGACCCTAGGAACTACGAGCAGTACTTC. Translation: CASSLGDPRNYEQYF.